This TCR beta chain was documented in a study of response to subunit inactivated influenza vaccine. A remark on this clonotype: The antigen remains unidentified.

TCRdb itself ran the RT-PCR reads through MiXCR, one entry per CDR3 protein. The profile covers approximately 570,000 distinct CDR3 sequences, with approximately 7.1% appearing a single time and over 10% taken by the ten largest. In germline, CDR1 is SGHTA, CDR2 FQGNSA. Trimming took 2 bases from V and 4 from J; bases not matched to a gene: 6. The CDR3 is made up of 16 amino acids. Study conclusions and caveats: It was suggested by the authors that few new T cells are recruited by each seasonal influenza vaccination.

This material consisted of PBMCs from blood, taken less than 30 months after vaccination. The clonotype originates from a man aged 50-75 years who received an inactivated influenza vaccine. This sequence joins TRBV7-2 and TRBJ2-2, with 8 positions matching TRBD1. The CDR3: CASSLQGQGFTGELFF. DNA of the CDR3: TGTGCCAGCAGCTTACAAGGACAGGGATTCACCGGGGAGCTGTTTTTT.